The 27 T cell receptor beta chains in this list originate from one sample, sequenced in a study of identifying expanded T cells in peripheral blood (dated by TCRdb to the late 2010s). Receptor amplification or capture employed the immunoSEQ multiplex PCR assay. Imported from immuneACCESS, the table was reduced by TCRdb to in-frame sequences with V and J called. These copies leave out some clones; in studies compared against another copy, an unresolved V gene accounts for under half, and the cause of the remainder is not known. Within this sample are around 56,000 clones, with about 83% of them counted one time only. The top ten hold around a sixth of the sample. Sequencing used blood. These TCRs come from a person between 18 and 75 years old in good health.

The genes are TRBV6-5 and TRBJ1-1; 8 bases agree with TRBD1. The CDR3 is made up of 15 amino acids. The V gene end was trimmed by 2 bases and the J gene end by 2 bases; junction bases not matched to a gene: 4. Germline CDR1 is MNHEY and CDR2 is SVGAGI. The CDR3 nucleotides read TGTGCCAGCAGTTACGGCCAGGGGGCTAACACTGAAGCTTTCTTT. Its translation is CASSYGQGANTEAFF.

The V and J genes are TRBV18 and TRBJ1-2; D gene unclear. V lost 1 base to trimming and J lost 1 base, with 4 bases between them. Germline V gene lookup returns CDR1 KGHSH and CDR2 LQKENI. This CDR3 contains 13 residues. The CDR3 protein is CASSPQGNYGYTF. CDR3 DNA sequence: TGTGCCAGCTCACCACAGGGTAACTATGGCTACACCTTC.

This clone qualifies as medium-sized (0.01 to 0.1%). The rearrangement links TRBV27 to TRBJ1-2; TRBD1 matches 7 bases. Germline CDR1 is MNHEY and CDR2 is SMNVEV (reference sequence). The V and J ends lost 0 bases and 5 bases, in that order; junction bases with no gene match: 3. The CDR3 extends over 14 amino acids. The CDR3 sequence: CASSLSTGEYGYTF. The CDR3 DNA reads TGTGCCAGCAGTTTATCCACAGGGGAGTATGGCTACACCTTC.

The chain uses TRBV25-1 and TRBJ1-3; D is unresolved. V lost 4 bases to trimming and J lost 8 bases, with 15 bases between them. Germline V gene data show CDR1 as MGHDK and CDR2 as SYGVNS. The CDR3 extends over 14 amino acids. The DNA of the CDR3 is TGTGCCAGCAGTGGAGACGAGGTTCTGGACACCATATATTTT. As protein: CASSGDEVLDTIYF.

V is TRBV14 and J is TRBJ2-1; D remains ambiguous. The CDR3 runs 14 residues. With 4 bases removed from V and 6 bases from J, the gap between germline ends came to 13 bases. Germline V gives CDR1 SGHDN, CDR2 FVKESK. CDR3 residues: CASSPSLGVNEQFF. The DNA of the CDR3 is TGTGCCAGCAGCCCGAGTCTAGGAGTCAATGAGCAGTTCTTC.

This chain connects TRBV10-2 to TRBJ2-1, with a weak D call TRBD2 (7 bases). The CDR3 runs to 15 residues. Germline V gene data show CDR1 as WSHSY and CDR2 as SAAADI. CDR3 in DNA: TGCGCAACCATTGGGGGCGGGAGCTCCTACAATGAGCAGTTCTTC. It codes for CATIGGGSSYNEQFF.

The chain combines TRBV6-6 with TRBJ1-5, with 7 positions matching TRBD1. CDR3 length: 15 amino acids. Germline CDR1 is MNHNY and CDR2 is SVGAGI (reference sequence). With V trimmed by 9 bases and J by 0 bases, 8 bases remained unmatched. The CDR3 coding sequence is TGTGCCAGTCGGCAGGGGGGATATAGCAATCAGCCCCAGCATTTT. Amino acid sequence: CASRQGGYSNQPQHF.

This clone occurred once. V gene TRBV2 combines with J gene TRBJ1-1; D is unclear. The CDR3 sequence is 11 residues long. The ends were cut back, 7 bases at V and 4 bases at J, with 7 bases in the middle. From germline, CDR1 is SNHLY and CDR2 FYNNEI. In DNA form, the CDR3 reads TGTGCCAGCATACTAAGCACTGAAGCTTTCTTT. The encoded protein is CASILSTEAFF.

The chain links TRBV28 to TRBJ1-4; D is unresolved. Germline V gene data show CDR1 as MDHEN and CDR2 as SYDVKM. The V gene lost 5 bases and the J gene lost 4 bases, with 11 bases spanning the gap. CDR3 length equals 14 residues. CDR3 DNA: TGTGCCAGCAGTGTCCGGGCCTTTAATGAAAAACTGTTTTTT. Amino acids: CASSVRAFNEKLFF.

The CDR3: CASSIGTGVENGYTF. The CDR3 DNA reads TGTGCCAGTAGTATCGGGACAGGGGTCGAGAATGGCTACACCTTC. V gene TRBV19 combines with J gene TRBJ1-2, with 10 bases identical to TRBD1. The CDR3 consists of 15 residues. Germline values: CDR1 LNHDA, CDR2 SQIVND (reference sequence). J gave up 6 bases and V 3 bases, and 7 bases lay outside the gene matches.

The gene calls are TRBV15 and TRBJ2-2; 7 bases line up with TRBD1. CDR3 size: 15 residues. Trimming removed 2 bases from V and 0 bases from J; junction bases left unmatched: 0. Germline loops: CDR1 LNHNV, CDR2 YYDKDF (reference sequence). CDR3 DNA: TGTGCCACCAGCAGACAGGGGGCGAACACCGGGGAGCTGTTTTTT. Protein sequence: CATSRQGANTGELFF.

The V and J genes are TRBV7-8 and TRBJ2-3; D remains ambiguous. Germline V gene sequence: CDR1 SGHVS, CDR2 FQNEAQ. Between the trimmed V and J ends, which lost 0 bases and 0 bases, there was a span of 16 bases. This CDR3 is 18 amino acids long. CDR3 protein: CASSLAQGEQTSTDTQYF. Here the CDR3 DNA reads TGTGCCAGCAGCTTAGCGCAAGGAGAGCAAACTAGCACAGATACGCAGTATTTT.

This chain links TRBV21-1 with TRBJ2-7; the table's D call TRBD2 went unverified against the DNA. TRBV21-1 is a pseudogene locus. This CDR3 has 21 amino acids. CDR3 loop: CASSNLYPGLAGKVNFYEQYF. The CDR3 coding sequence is TGTGCCAGCAGCAACCTTTATCCGGGACTAGCGGGTAAGGTTAATTTCTACGAGCAGTACTTC.

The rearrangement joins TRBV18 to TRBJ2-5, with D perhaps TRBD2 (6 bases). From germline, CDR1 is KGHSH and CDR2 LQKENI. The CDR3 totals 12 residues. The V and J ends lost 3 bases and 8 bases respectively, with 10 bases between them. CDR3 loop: CASSPEGGTQYF. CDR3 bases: TGTGCCAGCTCACCCGAGGGAGGCACCCAGTACTTC.

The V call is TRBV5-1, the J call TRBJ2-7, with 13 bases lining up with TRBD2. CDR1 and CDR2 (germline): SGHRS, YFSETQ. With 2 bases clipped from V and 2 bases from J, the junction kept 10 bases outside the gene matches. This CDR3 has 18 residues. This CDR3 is CASSFTSGRALGTYEQYF. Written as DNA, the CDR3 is TGCGCCAGCAGCTTTACTAGCGGGAGGGCCCTCGGGACCTACGAGCAGTACTTC. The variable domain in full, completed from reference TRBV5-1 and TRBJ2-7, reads KAGVTQTPRYLIKTRGQQVTLSCSPISGHRSVSWYQQTPGQGLQFLFEYFSETQRNKGNFPGRFSGRQFSNSRSEMNVSTLELGDSALYLCASSFTSGRALGTYEQYFGPGTRLTVT.

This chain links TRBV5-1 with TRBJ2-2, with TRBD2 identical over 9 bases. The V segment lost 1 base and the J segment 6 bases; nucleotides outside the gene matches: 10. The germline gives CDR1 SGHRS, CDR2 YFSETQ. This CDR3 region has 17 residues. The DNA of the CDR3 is TGCGCCAGCAGCTTGCGGCTAGCGGGGACGGGTTCCGGGGAGCTGTTTTTT. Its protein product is CASSLRLAGTGSGELFF. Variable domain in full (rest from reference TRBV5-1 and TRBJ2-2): KAGVTQTPRYLIKTRGQQVTLSCSPISGHRSVSWYQQTPGQGLQFLFEYFSETQRNKGNFPGRFSGRQFSNSRSEMNVSTLELGDSALYLCASSLRLAGTGSGELFFGEGSRLTVL.

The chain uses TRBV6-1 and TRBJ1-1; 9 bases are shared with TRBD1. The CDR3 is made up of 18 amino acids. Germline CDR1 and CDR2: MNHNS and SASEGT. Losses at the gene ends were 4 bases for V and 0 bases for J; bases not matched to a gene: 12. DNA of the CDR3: TGTGCCAGCAGTGGCCAAACAGGGGGCGCTTGGGTGAACACTGAAGCTTTCTTT. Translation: CASSGQTGGAWVNTEAFF.

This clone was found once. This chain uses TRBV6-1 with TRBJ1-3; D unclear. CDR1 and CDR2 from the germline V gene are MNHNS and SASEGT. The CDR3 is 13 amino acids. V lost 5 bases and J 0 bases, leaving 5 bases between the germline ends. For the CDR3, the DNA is TGTGCCAGCAGTCAAGGCTCTGGAAACACCATATATTTT. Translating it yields CASSQGSGNTIYF.

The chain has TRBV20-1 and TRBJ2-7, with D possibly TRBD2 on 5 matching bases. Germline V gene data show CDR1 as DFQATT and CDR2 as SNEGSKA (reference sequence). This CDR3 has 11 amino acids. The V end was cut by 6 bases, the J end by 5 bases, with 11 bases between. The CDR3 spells CSARGLNEQYF. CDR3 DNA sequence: TGCAGTGCCCGAGGACTCAACGAGCAGTACTTC.

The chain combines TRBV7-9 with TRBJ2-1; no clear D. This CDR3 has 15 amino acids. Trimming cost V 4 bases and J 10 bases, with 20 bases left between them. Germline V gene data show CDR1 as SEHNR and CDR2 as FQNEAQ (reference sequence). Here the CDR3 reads CASSSQPTPPGEQFF. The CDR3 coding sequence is TGTGCCAGCAGCTCACAACCTACCCCCCCCGGCGAGCAGTTCTTC.

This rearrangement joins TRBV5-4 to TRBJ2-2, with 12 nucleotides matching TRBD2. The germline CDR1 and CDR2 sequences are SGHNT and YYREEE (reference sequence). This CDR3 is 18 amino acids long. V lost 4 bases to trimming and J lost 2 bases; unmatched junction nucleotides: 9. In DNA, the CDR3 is TGTGCCAGCAGCGGGTTGACTAGCGGGGGTCTAAACACCGGGGAGCTGTTTTTT. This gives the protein CASSGLTSGGLNTGELFF.

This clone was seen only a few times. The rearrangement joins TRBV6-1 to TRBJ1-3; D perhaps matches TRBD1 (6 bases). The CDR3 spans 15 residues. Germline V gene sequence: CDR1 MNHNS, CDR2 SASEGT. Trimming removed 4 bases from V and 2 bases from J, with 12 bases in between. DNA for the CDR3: TGTGCCAGCAGTGTATCTGACAGGACTGGAAACACCATATATTTT. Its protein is CASSVSDRTGNTIYF.

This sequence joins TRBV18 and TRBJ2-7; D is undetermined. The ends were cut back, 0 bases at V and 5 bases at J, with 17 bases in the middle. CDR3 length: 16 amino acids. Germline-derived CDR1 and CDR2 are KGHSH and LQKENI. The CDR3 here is CASSPPLVASIHEQYF. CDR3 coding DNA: TGTGCCAGCTCACCACCGCTCGTTGCCAGTATACACGAGCAGTACTTC.

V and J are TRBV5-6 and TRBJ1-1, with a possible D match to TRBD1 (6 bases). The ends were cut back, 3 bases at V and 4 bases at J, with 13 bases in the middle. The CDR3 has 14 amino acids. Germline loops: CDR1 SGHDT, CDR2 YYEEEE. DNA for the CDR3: TGTGCCAGCAGCTACCGCCGGGGGGCCACTGAAGCTTTCTTT. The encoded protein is CASSYRRGATEAFF.

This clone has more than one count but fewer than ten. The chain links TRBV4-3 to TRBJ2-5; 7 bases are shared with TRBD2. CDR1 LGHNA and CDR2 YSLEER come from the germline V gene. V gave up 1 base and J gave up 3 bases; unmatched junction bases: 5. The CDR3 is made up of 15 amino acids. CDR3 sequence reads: CASSQALGLKETQYF. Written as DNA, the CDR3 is TGCGCCAGCAGCCAAGCCCTGGGACTAAAAGAGACCCAGTACTTC.

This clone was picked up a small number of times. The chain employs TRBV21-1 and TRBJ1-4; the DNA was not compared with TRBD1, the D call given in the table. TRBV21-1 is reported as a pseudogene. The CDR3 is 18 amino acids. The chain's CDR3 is CASSKVMNRGDANEKLFF. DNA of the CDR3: TGTGCCAGCAGCAAAGTAATGAACAGGGGCGATGCTAATGAAAAACTGTTTTTT.

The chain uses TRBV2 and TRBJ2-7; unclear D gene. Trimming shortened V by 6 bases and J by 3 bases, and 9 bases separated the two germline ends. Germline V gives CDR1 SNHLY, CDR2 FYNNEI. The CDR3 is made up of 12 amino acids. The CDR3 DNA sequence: TGTGCCAGCAGCCAGGCAGGCTACGAGCAGTACTTC. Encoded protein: CASSQAGYEQYF.